Below are 32 T cell receptor beta chains sequenced from a single sample in a study of PD-L1 blockade in urothelial cancer. Sequenced by immunoSEQ multiplex PCR; TCRdb stores in-frame clones only, minus some. This sample yields under 90,000 clones, of which roughly 90% are seen a single time; roughly 10% belongs to the top ten. This material consisted of PBMCs, taken around atezolizumab (anti-PD-L1) treatment. These receptor sequences come from a man in his 60s with urothelial cancer.

This chain joins TRBV25-1 and TRBJ2-5, with D possibly being TRBD2 (5 bases). Between the trimmed V and J ends, which lost 4 bases and 3 bases, there was a span of 15 bases. In germline, CDR1 is MGHDK, CDR2 SYGVNS. The length of the CDR3 is 15 residues. CDR3 sequence reads: CASSAVGLREETQYF. In nucleotides, the CDR3 is TGTGCCAGCAGTGCGGTAGGACTTCGGGAAGAGACCCAGTACTTC.

This rearrangement joins TRBV30 to TRBJ1-2, with 7 bases that match TRBD1. The germline V gene encodes CDR1 GTSNPN and CDR2 SVGIG (reference sequence). Trimming took 5 bases from V and 5 from J; bases not matched to a gene: 5. The CDR3 is 12 residues long. This CDR3 is CAWGTVVYGYTF. The CDR3 DNA reads as TGTGCCTGGGGGACAGTAGTTTATGGCTACACCTTC.

The V gene is TRBV6-1, the J gene TRBJ2-1; TRBD1 matches 9 bases. Per germline, CDR1 MNHNS and CDR2 SASEGT. The ends lost 3 bases at V and 6 bases at J; junction bases unmatched: 6. CDR3 length equals 15 residues. CDR3 sequence (DNA): TGTGCCAGCAGTGAGCCTGGGACAGGGTCCAATGAGCAGTTCTTC. Its protein product is CASSEPGTGSNEQFF.

The rearrangement uses TRBV5-8 and TRBJ2-5, with 7 nucleotides matching TRBD1. V was pared by 2 bases and J by 10 bases, with 11 bases of the junction left unmatched. CDR1 SGHTS and CDR2 YDEGEE come from the germline V gene. The CDR3 is 14 amino acids. The CDR3 spells CASSFTGQVENQYF. DNA for the CDR3: TGTGCCAGCAGCTTCACAGGACAGGTGGAAAACCAGTACTTC. The complete variable domain, with remaining parts taken from reference TRBV5-8 and TRBJ2-5, reads EAGVTQSPTHLIKTRGQQATLRCSPISGHTSVYWYQQALGLGLQFLLWYDEGEERNRGNFPPRFSGRQFPNYSSELNVNALELEDSALYLCASSFTGQVENQYFGPGTRLLVL.

The chain couples TRBV6-1 to TRBJ2-7; D possibly corresponds to TRBD2 (5 bases). Per germline, CDR1 MNHNS and CDR2 SASEGT. Deletions cut 2 bases from V and 2 bases from J, with 10 bases between. This CDR3 is built from 14 residues. CDR3 in amino acids: CASSEPGSPYEQYF. CDR3 nucleotides: TGTGCCAGCAGTGAACCGGGGAGTCCCTACGAGCAGTACTTC.

The gene calls are TRBV5-6 and TRBJ2-5; D gene ambiguous. CDR3 length: 13 residues. Germline V gene data show CDR1 as SGHDT and CDR2 as YYEEEE. V lost 0 bases and J 6 bases, leaving 9 bases between the germline ends. The DNA for the CDR3 is TGTGCCAGCAGCTTGGGTCGGTTGAAGACCCAGTACTTC. This translates into CASSLGRLKTQYF.

The J gene is TRBJ1-2, the V gene TRBV7-2; D possibly corresponds to TRBD1 (6 bases). Germline CDR1 is SGHTA and CDR2 is FQGNSA. Trimming pared 0 bases from V and 5 bases from J, leaving 10 bases between. The CDR3 sequence is 14 residues long. CDR3 bases: TGTGCCAGCAGCTTAGCGCTACAGGGATATGGCTACACCTTC. The encoded protein is CASSLALQGYGYTF.

CDR3 loop: CASSLGTGGEETQYF. DNA of the CDR3: TGTGCCAGCTCACTCGGGACAGGGGGTGAAGAGACCCAGTACTTC. The chain carries TRBV18 and TRBJ2-5; 11 bases align to TRBD1. The junction had 4 bases not matched to a gene; V was cut back by 4 bases and J by 3 bases. Germline values: CDR1 KGHSH, CDR2 LQKENI. There are 15 residues in the CDR3.

The sample holds one count of this clone. The gene calls are TRBV9 and TRBJ1-2; no clear D. V dropped 0 bases and J dropped 5 bases, with 23 bases sitting between them. CDR1 is SGDLS and CDR2 is YYNGEE in the germline V gene. This CDR3 contains 18 residues. CDR3 nucleotide sequence: TGTGCCAGCAGCGTAGGGGCTGGGGTATCGGGATCGGGGTATGGCTACACCTTC. This codes for CASSVGAGVSGSGYGYTF. The whole variable domain, remainder taken from reference TRBV9 and TRBJ1-2, is DSGVTQTPKHLITATGQRVTLRCSPRSGDLSVYWYQQSLDQGLQFLIQYYNGEERAKGNILERFSAQQFPDLHSELNLSSLELGDSALYFCASSVGAGVSGSGYGYTFGSGTRLTVV.

The gene calls are TRBV23-1 and TRBJ1-2; a possible D gene is TRBD1 (5 bases). TRBV23-1 is treated as an ORF (open reading frame) with a function not yet certain. Trimming cost V 5 bases and J 3 bases, with 22 bases left between them. This CDR3 is built from 17 residues. The CDR3 DNA sequence: TGCGCCAGCAGTGTGCATGAAACCGACAGAGGATACTATGGCTACACCTTC. This codes for CASSVHETDRGYYGYTF.

This clone was seen a single time. The CDR3 reads CASSPLSNEQFF. The DNA for the CDR3 is TGTGCCAGCAGCCCCCTATCTAATGAGCAGTTCTTC. This chain links TRBV11-2 with TRBJ2-1; D unclear. The CDR3 is 12 amino acids. The germline CDR1 and CDR2 sequences are SGHAT and FQNNGV. Trimming left V 5 bases short and J 7 bases short, with 9 bases between.

J is TRBJ2-3 and V is TRBV5-1; 10 nucleotides align to TRBD2. Per the germline V gene, CDR1 is SGHRS and CDR2 is YFSETQ. This CDR3 spans 17 amino acids. V shed 4 bases, J shed 3 bases, and the junction held 11 bases outside the gene matches. CDR3 sequence: CASSGTLAGAGTDTQYF. The CDR3 DNA sequence: TGCGCCAGCAGCGGAACTCTAGCGGGAGCGGGGACAGATACGCAGTATTTT. The entire variable domain, with the rest obtained from reference TRBV5-1 and TRBJ2-3, is as follows: KAGVTQTPRYLIKTRGQQVTLSCSPISGHRSVSWYQQTPGQGLQFLFEYFSETQRNKGNFPGRFSGRQFSNSRSEMNVSTLELGDSALYLCASSGTLAGAGTDTQYFGPGTRLTVL.

The J gene is TRBJ1-5, the V gene TRBV7-8, with TRBD1 as a possible D gene (5 bases). Germline lookup yields CDR1 SGHVS and CDR2 FQNEAQ. The CDR3 has 16 residues. The V end was cut by 0 bases, the J end by 2 bases, with 11 bases between. The CDR3 sequence: CASSLASGLGNQPQHF. CDR3 nucleotide sequence: TGTGCCAGCAGCTTAGCCTCAGGGCTGGGCAATCAGCCCCAGCATTTT.

V usage is TRBV7-8 and J usage is TRBJ1-1; possible D gene TRBD1, 6 bases. V shed 5 bases and J shed 2 bases, with 9 bases lying between them. The V gene's germline CDR1 is SGHVS and CDR2 FQNEAQ. The CDR3 extends over 13 amino acids. CDR3 loop: CASSLDRNTEAFF. CDR3 DNA sequence: TGTGCCAGCAGCCTGGACAGAAACACTGAAGCTTTCTTT.

The gene calls are TRBV5-4 and TRBJ2-3, with D perhaps TRBD2 (7 bases). The ends were cut back, 3 bases at V and 4 bases at J, with 12 bases in the middle. This CDR3 contains 14 residues. Germline loops: CDR1 SGHNT, CDR2 YYREEE (reference sequence). In nucleotides, the CDR3 is TGTGCCAGCAGCTATAGGGGGGGGGCAGATACGCAGTATTTT. The encoded protein is CASSYRGGADTQYF.

The chain joins TRBV20-1 to TRBJ1-2; D gene uncertain. This CDR3 region has 11 residues. Trimming stripped 3 bases from V and 3 bases from J, with 5 bases between. CDR1 is DFQATT and CDR2 is SNEGSKA in the germline V gene (reference sequence). For the CDR3, the DNA is TGCAGTGCTAGGAGCGACTATGGCTACACCTTC. This gives the protein CSARSDYGYTF.

The V and J genes are TRBV5-4 and TRBJ2-2; TRBD1 might be the D (5 bases). The V and J ends lost 4 bases and 6 bases respectively, with 16 bases between them. CDR3 length: 15 amino acids. Germline-derived CDR1 and CDR2 are SGHNT and YYREEE (reference sequence). CDR3 nucleotide sequence: TGTGCCAGCAGCGGCGGTCTGGGGCCACCCGGGGAGCTGTTTTTT. Protein product: CASSGGLGPPGELFF.

This sequence joins TRBV21-1 and TRBJ2-3; the D segment call TRBD2 is taken from the table without a DNA check. TRBV21-1 has pseudogene status. CDR3 length equals 17 residues. CDR3 residues: CASSKVSQRERADTQYF. The DNA for the CDR3 is TGTGCCAGCAGCAAAGTTTCCCAGCGGGAGAGGGCAGATACGCAGTATTTT.

This chain links TRBV5-1 with TRBJ2-5; 8 positions agree with TRBD2. This CDR3 is built from 15 residues. Germline trimming cut 2 bases from V and 5 bases from J; bases unmatched to any gene: 8. Germline lookup yields CDR1 SGHRS and CDR2 YFSETQ. DNA of the CDR3: TGCGCCAGCAGCTTAACGGGGGGGAGTCGGGAGACCCAGTACTTC. Protein: CASSLTGGSRETQYF.

The V and J genes are TRBV30 and TRBJ2-2, with 7 bases that match TRBD2. V lost 7 bases, J lost 7 bases, and 12 bases stayed unmatched. The CDR3 has 14 residues. Per germline, CDR1 GTSNPN and CDR2 SVGIG (reference sequence). The CDR3 sequence: CASKSGVSIGELFF. DNA for the CDR3: TGTGCCTCAAAAAGCGGGGTTAGCATCGGGGAGCTGTTTTTT.

This clone was seen at least ten times. This chain links TRBV7-3 with TRBJ2-7; TRBD1 might be the D (6 bases). Trimming took 5 bases from V and 0 from J, leaving 14 bases between them. Per germline, CDR1 SGHTA and CDR2 FQGTGA. This CDR3 region has 15 residues. CDR3 loop: CASSPQQGPSYEQYF. CDR3 sequence (DNA): TGTGCCAGCAGCCCTCAACAGGGACCCTCCTACGAGCAGTACTTC.

The chain couples TRBV9 to TRBJ2-1; 8 nucleotides match TRBD2. The CDR3 contains 17 residues. After removal of 0 bases from V and 2 bases from J, the junction contained 7 bases not matched to a gene. Per germline, CDR1 SGDLS and CDR2 YYNGEE. The CDR3 sequence: CASSVGDPSGPYNEQFF. The DNA for the CDR3 is TGTGCCAGCAGCGTAGGGGACCCTAGCGGGCCCTACAATGAGCAGTTCTTC.

The chain employs TRBV30 and TRBJ2-1, with a weak D call TRBD1 (5 bases). The CDR3 loop spans 12 amino acids. CDR1 is GTSNPN and CDR2 is SVGIG in the germline V gene (reference sequence). The V gene lost 3 bases and the J gene lost 7 bases, with 10 bases spanning the gap. The CDR3 region is CAWRGPTNEQFF. DNA of the CDR3: TGTGCCTGGAGGGGGCCTACGAATGAGCAGTTCTTC.

This clone has only one observation. The gene calls are TRBV7-9 and TRBJ1-1, with D possibly matching TRBD1 (6 bases). The germline V gene encodes CDR1 SEHNR and CDR2 FQNEAQ (reference sequence). The V end lost 3 bases, the J end lost 0 bases, and 11 bases lay between the germline ends. This CDR3 spans 15 amino acids. CDR3 region: CASSLNRDLNTEAFF. For the CDR3, the DNA is TGTGCCAGCAGCTTGAACAGGGATCTGAACACTGAAGCTTTCTTT.

The chain joins TRBV4-3 to TRBJ1-6; possible D gene TRBD1, 5 bases. V gave up 0 bases and J gave up 7 bases, with 13 bases separating them. This CDR3 contains 16 residues. The germline V gene encodes CDR1 LGHNA and CDR2 YSLEER. The CDR3 here is CASSQEGVSWNSPLHF. Here the CDR3 DNA reads TGCGCCAGCAGCCAAGAAGGGGTCTCTTGGAATTCACCCCTCCACTTT.

The DNA of the CDR3 is TGTGCCAGCAGCTTAGGAGAGGATGAAGCTTTCTTT. Its protein product is CASSLGEDEAFF. This chain joins TRBV7-3 and TRBJ1-1, with unresolved D. The V gene's germline CDR1 is SGHTA and CDR2 FQGTGA. The V end was cut by 2 bases, the J end by 7 bases, with 8 bases between. There are 12 residues in the CDR3.

The chain links TRBV7-6 to TRBJ2-7, with D tentatively TRBD2 (7 bases). Germline V lookup: CDR1 SGHVS, CDR2 FNYEAQ. V dropped 0 bases and J dropped 6 bases, with 9 bases sitting between them. This CDR3 region has 13 residues. This chain's CDR3 is CASSLAGGGEQYF. For the CDR3, the DNA is TGTGCCAGCAGCTTAGCGGGAGGGGGCGAGCAGTACTTC.

The gene calls are TRBV29-1 and TRBJ2-7; 7 bases map to TRBD1. CDR1 is SQVTM, CDR2 ANQGSEA, per germline. The CDR3 spans 15 residues. Losses at the gene ends were 7 bases for V and 3 bases for J; bases not matched to a gene: 15. CDR3 amino acids: CSGLSGVQGFYEQYF. DNA of the CDR3: TGCAGCGGATTATCTGGGGTACAGGGGTTCTACGAGCAGTACTTC.

The chain employs TRBV5-1 and TRBJ2-5; 11 nucleotides align to TRBD2. This CDR3 comprises 17 residues. J lost 4 bases, V lost 4 bases, and 12 bases had no gene match. Germline V gene sequence: CDR1 SGHRS, CDR2 YFSETQ. The CDR3, as DNA: TGCGCCAGCAGCCCCGAGCCACTAGCGGGGGAAGGAGAGACCCAGTACTTC. It is translated as CASSPEPLAGEGETQYF. Variable domain in full (rest from reference TRBV5-1 and TRBJ2-5): KAGVTQTPRYLIKTRGQQVTLSCSPISGHRSVSWYQQTPGQGLQFLFEYFSETQRNKGNFPGRFSGRQFSNSRSEMNVSTLELGDSALYLCASSPEPLAGEGETQYFGPGTRLLVL.

The rearrangement uses TRBV27 and TRBJ2-7, with TRBD1 identical over 7 bases. Trimming removed 3 bases from V and 1 base from J; junction bases left unmatched: 3. CDR1 is MNHEY and CDR2 is SMNVEV in the germline V gene (reference sequence). The CDR3 loop spans 14 amino acids. The CDR3 DNA sequence: TGTGCCAGCAGTTTCAAGGGACAGTCCTACGAGCAGTACTTC. This gives the protein CASSFKGQSYEQYF.

The gene calls are TRBV5-1 and TRBJ2-1, with 7 nucleotides matching TRBD1. This CDR3 has 14 residues. Germline CDR1 SGHRS, CDR2 YFSETQ. Losses at the gene ends were 4 bases for V and 6 bases for J; bases not matched to a gene: 7. The CDR3 nucleotides read TGCGCCAGCAGCCCAGACAGGGTAGGCAATGAGCAGTTCTTC. Translated, it gives CASSPDRVGNEQFF. Full variable domain (rest looked up from reference TRBV5-1 and TRBJ2-1): KAGVTQTPRYLIKTRGQQVTLSCSPISGHRSVSWYQQTPGQGLQFLFEYFSETQRNKGNFPGRFSGRQFSNSRSEMNVSTLELGDSALYLCASSPDRVGNEQFFGPGTRLTVL.

This rearrangement joins TRBV11-2 to TRBJ2-6; D unresolved. The V gene lost 0 bases and the J gene lost 7 bases, with 4 bases spanning the gap. Germline CDR1 reads SGHAT; CDR2 reads FQNNGV. This CDR3 contains 13 residues. The CDR3 nucleotides read TGTGCCAGCAGCTTAGACATTGCCAACGTCCTGACTTTC. It codes for CASSLDIANVLTF.